The rows below give T cell receptor beta chains drawn from one sample of a study of blood T cells in healthy people across ages. TCRdb re-derived calls from the 5' RACE reads in MiXCR, one entry per CDR3 protein. This table has some 890,000 distinct CDR3 sequences, just under 30% appearing once. This same sample was also taken into another study, of T cells of mothers and their children.

The sample taken for sequencing was blood. The receptor set was obtained from a woman between 35 and 50 years old in good health. The CDR3 runs from the conserved cysteine through the conserved F or W. The listing skips clone size in some rows; elsewhere it reads once, few, many or a size class.

cdr3_aa v_call clone_size
CATSDRRTGRTSDTQYF TRBV24-1 many
CASSPGQRLGDTQYF TRBV5-4 NA
CASKDRAISTDTQYF TRBV6-2/TRBV6-3 NA
CASSFVGRETQYF TRBV28 NA
CASSGSSGNTEAFF TRBV2 NA
CAGSLTATGGTQETQYF TRBV5-1 few
CATSRDQRSYNEQYF TRBV15 few
CASSQDTANEQFF TRBV7-2 NA
CSARGAAGGPEQYF TRBV20-1 many
CASSSLFGRTDTQYF TRBV5-1 few
CASSPSGGLNYEQYF TRBV7-3 many
CASSQEQGRGVVCNEQFF TRBV3-1 NA
CATSRDITGVEQYF TRBV15 NA
CASSVRGTPLANTEAFF TRBV7-2 NA
CASSLPRGVYDEQYF TRBV7-9 few
CASSGRQEREEKLFF TRBV5-1 NA
CASSTGTGGYGYTF TRBV7-8 many
CASSQDHGHQPQHF TRBV4-3 NA
CASWGSIPHSPLHF TRBV12-3/TRBV12-4 NA
CSARPGGHYEQYF TRBV20-1 few
CASSYDSETQYF TRBV6-2/TRBV6-3 NA
CSGSTGSNEQFF TRBV20-1 NA
CASTLGQCYGYTF TRBV28 NA
CSARGLAGQGAQYF TRBV20-1 many
CATSDFRHQQPQHF TRBV24-1 NA
CSGRQGPVNTETFF TRBV29-1 NA
CASSGDRLVTEAFF TRBV6-1 NA
CASSVDMGRGYGYTF TRBV9 NA
CASGPGQGFPGELFF TRBV12-3/TRBV12-4 once
CASRGLDRLDYNTEAFF TRBV7-9 NA
CASREEAEQFF TRBV5-1 few
CASSRDRTANEQYF TRBV4-3 NA
CASSLNLGRGTYNEQFF TRBV7-9 few
CASSLWVSGANVLTF TRBV7-2 many
CASSYLGRQGNTEAFF TRBV6-2/TRBV6-3 few
CASSPMTGERFF TRBV7-3 once
CASSLKGEHYNEQFF TRBV7-8 few
CATSRDWGAEKLFF TRBV15 few
CASNSGRGLAYNEQFF TRBV7-9 NA
CASSLRRNNEQYF TRBV7-3 NA
CASSQDITLNTEAFF TRBV4-1 NA
CASSQASGYTF TRBV3-1 many
CSASRGGPFEEEQFF TRBV20-1 NA
CASSPGTGARNEQFF TRBV7-9 NA